The next 20 T cell receptor beta chains were all read from a single sample in a study of metastatic and nonmetastatic thyroid tumors. Among the patients, none had received any treatment before thyroid surgery. TCRdb re-called the PCR reads via MiXCR. The sample shows tens of thousands of clones, 20% of them seen only once. Sequencing input: blood. Receptors originate from a female donor with papillary thyroid cancer or a benign thyroid nodule (not recorded which). Some clones in this sample may be carry-over from other donors' samples.

At least ten counts were recorded for this clone. The genes are TRBV27 and TRBJ2-1; D might be TRBD1 (6 bases). The germline V and J ends were trimmed by 4 bases and 4 bases, with 8 bases remaining between them. There are 13 residues in the CDR3. CDR1 and CDR2 (germline): MNHEY, SMNVEV (reference sequence). CDR3 region: CASSSGAYNEQFF. The CDR3 coding sequence is TGTGCCAGCAGTTCAGGGGCATACAATGAGCAGTTCTTC.

Ten or more counts support this clone. The rearrangement joins TRBV25-1 to TRBJ2-7; D not certain. The V end lost 4 bases, the J end lost 4 bases, and 5 bases lay between the germline ends. This CDR3 is 11 amino acids long. Germline V CDR1 and CDR2: MGHDK, SYGVNS. CDR3 protein: CASSVGYEQYF. CDR3 in DNA: TGTGCCAGCAGTGTGGGTTACGAGCAGTACTTC.

The V call is TRBV20-1, the J call TRBJ1-2; the D gene is possibly TRBD1 (6 bases). The germline gives CDR1 DFQATT, CDR2 SNEGSKA (reference sequence). This CDR3 is 15 amino acids long. V was shortened by 3 bases and J by 4 bases, with 18 bases between the two germline ends. CDR3 nucleotide sequence: TGCAGTGCTAGTAGAACAGGGTGCCTCAGCTATGGCTACACCTTC. Encoded protein: CSASRTGCLSYGYTF.

In this sample, this clone is medium-sized (0.01 to 0.1%). V gene TRBV6-5 combines with J gene TRBJ2-5; D might be TRBD2 (7 bases). The germline V and J ends were trimmed by 1 base and 1 base, with 10 bases remaining between them. This CDR3 is built from 15 residues. In germline, CDR1 is MNHEY, CDR2 SVGAGI. Here the CDR3 DNA reads TGTGCCAGCAGTTACTTTCGGGGGGCCCAAGAGACCCAGTACTTC. Translated: CASSYFRGAQETQYF.

The chain couples TRBV2 to TRBJ1-2; D unclear. Trimming removed 4 bases from V and 4 bases from J, with 19 bases in between. The CDR3 is 16 residues long. Germline V gene lookup returns CDR1 SNHLY and CDR2 FYNNEI. The CDR3 here is CASSVGSGLSVYGYTF. Here the CDR3 DNA reads TGTGCCAGCAGTGTAGGATCCGGACTAAGCGTCTATGGCTACACCTTC.

This clone occurred many times. J is TRBJ1-6 and V is TRBV18; D gene unclear. The germline CDR1 and CDR2 sequences are KGHSH and LQKENI. The CDR3 is made up of 15 amino acids. Between the trimmed V and J ends, which lost 1 base and 5 bases, there was a span of 9 bases. CDR3 amino acids: CASSPQPGNNSPLHF. For the CDR3, the DNA is TGTGCCAGCTCACCACAACCGGGTAATAATTCACCCCTCCACTTT.

This clone was detected a few times. The conserved closing phenylalanine or tryptophan is absent in this CDR3, likely reflecting a read error. CDR3 nucleotides: TGTGCCAGCAGTTGGACTAGCTTAGGAGAGACACAGTACCTC. Its protein product is CASSWTSLGETQYL. This chain connects TRBV6-1 to TRBJ2-5; 8 nucleotides agree with TRBD2. The CDR3 has 14 amino acids. The germline CDR1 and CDR2 sequences are MNHNS and SASEGT.

This clone was seen a few times. J is TRBJ1-6 and V is TRBV27, with 8 bases lining up with TRBD1. The germline gives CDR1 MNHEY, CDR2 SMNVEV (reference sequence). The CDR3 spans 15 residues. V lost 8 bases and J lost 12; bases outside the gene matches: 15. CDR3 region: CASSRGIGRGLPLHF. The CDR3 nucleotides are TGTGCCAGCTCTCGGGGCATCGGCAGGGGGCTACCCCTCCACTTT.

The chain carries TRBV28 and TRBJ2-7; maybe TRBD2 (5 bases). Germline CDR1 reads MDHEN; CDR2 reads SYDVKM. V lost 6 bases to trimming and J lost 6 bases, with 12 bases between them. CDR3 length: 12 residues. As DNA, the CDR3 is TGTGCCAGCAGCCCCGGAGGCGTCGAGCAGTACTTC. This codes for CASSPGGVEQYF.

This clone was picked up many times. The rearrangement joins TRBV3-1 to TRBJ2-1; the match to TRBD2 covers 13 bases. The ends lost 2 bases at V and 3 bases at J; junction bases unmatched: 1. The CDR3 contains 16 residues. Germline V gene data show CDR1 as LGHDT and CDR2 as YNNKEL (reference sequence). The CDR3 nucleotides are TGTGCCAGCAGCCAACGGACTAGCGGGAGCTACAATGAGCAGTTCTTC. Translating gives CASSQRTSGSYNEQFF.

This clone is medium-sized (0.01 to 0.1%) by share. The V and J genes are TRBV3-1 and TRBJ2-7; D possibly matches TRBD1 or TRBD2 (5 bases each). V lost 4 bases and J lost 3, with 13 bases in between. Germline CDR1 and CDR2: LGHDT and YNNKEL (reference sequence). The CDR3 length is 14 residues. CDR3 DNA: TGTGCCAGCAGCCCGGGACCCGCAGACTACGAGCAGTACTTC. Its protein is CASSPGPADYEQYF.

As concerns this clone: Germline is not matched at one junction end, which may reflect a read error. The CDR3 coding sequence is TGTTCCAGCAGTTACGGTACGGGACCAACCCATGGCTACACCTTC. It yields the protein CSSSYGTGPTHGYTF. This rearrangement joins TRBV6-5 to TRBJ1-2; D might be TRBD1 (5 bases). Germline V gene lookup returns CDR1 MNHEY and CDR2 SVGAGI. The CDR3 covers 15 residues.

This clone was seen ten or more times. The V and J genes are TRBV6-5 and TRBJ2-3; 8 positions match TRBD1. With 2 bases clipped from V and 6 bases from J, the junction kept 4 bases outside the gene matches. The CDR3 is 14 residues long. Germline V CDR1 and CDR2: MNHEY, SVGAGI. The CDR3 sequence is CASSYRDRRDTQYF. The CDR3, as DNA: TGTGCCAGCAGTTACCGGGACAGGAGGGATACGCAGTATTTT.

This clone was picked up many times. CDR3 nucleotides: TGCAGTGCTGGAGGCAGGGAGGGGAAGACCCAGTACTTC. Amino acid sequence: CSAGGREGKTQYF. The chain carries TRBV20-1 and TRBJ2-5; 7 bases line up with TRBD2. Germline-derived CDR1 and CDR2 are DFQATT and SNEGSKA (reference sequence). The length of the CDR3 is 13 residues. Unmatched junction bases numbered 9, after V lost 5 bases and J lost 6 bases.

A remark on this clone: This may stem from a read error, because a much larger clone lies one nucleotide away. This CDR3 reads CASSSHMDGYTF. The CDR3 region has the DNA TGTGCCAGCAGCTCTCACATGGACGGCTACACCTTC. This sequence joins TRBV13 and TRBJ1-2; D is undetermined. CDR1 and CDR2 from the germline V gene are PRHDT and FYEKMQ (reference sequence). The CDR3 length is 12 residues. V was pared by 4 bases and J by 8 bases, with 11 bases between.

This clone was seen ten or more times. CDR3 coding DNA: TGCAGTGCTTATGCGGGACAGGGGAATTATAGGGACAATGAGCAGTTCTTC. Amino acid sequence: CSAYAGQGNYRDNEQFF. The V gene is TRBV20-1, the J gene TRBJ2-1; TRBD1 aligns across 10 bases. The CDR3 has 17 amino acids. V dropped 5 bases and J dropped 5; count of bases not matched to a gene: 15. Germline CDR1 reads DFQATT; CDR2 reads SNEGSKA (reference sequence).

About this clone itself: This is likely a read error, given that the CDR3 carries no conserved phenylalanine or tryptophan at its end. This chain uses TRBV19 with TRBJ1-1; D remains ambiguous. The V end lost 3 bases, the J end lost 1 base, and 6 bases lay between the germline ends. Germline values: CDR1 LNHDA, CDR2 SQIVND (reference sequence). The CDR3 is 13 residues long. The CDR3 DNA reads TGTGCCAGTAGTATTGTAGCGAACACTGAAGCTTTCTTA. Protein product: CASSIVANTEAFL.

The chain recombines TRBV5-1 with TRBJ1-2; D is unresolved. V gave up 0 bases and J gave up 4 bases, with 19 bases separating them. The CDR3 loop spans 17 amino acids. Looked up from germline, CDR1 is SGHRS and CDR2 is YFSETQ. The CDR3 reads CASSLGHLTGGGYGYTF. The CDR3 nucleotides are TGCGCCAGCAGCTTGGGCCACCTGACGGGAGGTGGCTATGGCTACACCTTC.

This clone came up many times. This chain connects TRBV19 to TRBJ1-5, with D unresolved. This CDR3 is built from 16 residues. The germline V gene has CDR1 LNHDA and CDR2 SQIVND (reference sequence). The ends were cut back, 1 base at V and 0 bases at J, with 10 bases in the middle. CDR3 DNA sequence: TGTGCCAGTAGTATAGGGTACGGGTATAGCAATCAGCCCCAGCATTTT. Translated: CASSIGYGYSNQPQHF. The variable domain in full, completed from reference TRBV19 and TRBJ1-5, reads DGGITQSPKYLFRKEGQNVTLSCEQNLNHDAMYWYRQDPGQGLRLIYYSQIVNDFQKGDIAEGYSVSREKKESFPLTVTSAQKNPTAFYLCASSIGYGYSNQPQHFGDGTRLSIL.

By its share, this clone is medium-sized. The chain joins TRBV6-1 to TRBJ2-7; D may correspond to TRBD1 or TRBD2 (5 bases each). Germline assignment: CDR1 MNHNS and CDR2 SASEGT. The CDR3 covers 13 residues. Trimming took 6 bases from V and 6 from J, leaving 15 bases between them. The CDR3 DNA reads as TGTGCCAGCAGACCGCCGGGGCGGTCCGAGCAGTACTTC. This translates into CASRPPGRSEQYF.